This note documents a single T cell receptor (beta chain) sequence. These data originate in a study of Ad26.COV2.S vaccination and SARS-CoV-2 variants. There are 15 residues in the CDR3. Germline V lookup: CDR1 MNHEY, CDR2 SMNVEV (reference sequence). The germline V and J ends were trimmed by 4 bases and 4 bases, with 16 bases remaining between them. Treatment denoted: roughly 20 received Ad26.COV2.S at low or high dose, single or two shots; about 5 received placebo; per-sample allocation not given. All samples were drawn on day 63, counting from the first vaccine or placebo injection. Repertoires were generated with immunoSEQ multiplex PCR, while TCRdb's copy carries only in-frame clones and drops some. This table holds approximately 360,000 clones, 83% found once.

Material: peripheral blood, obtained in a trial of Ad26.COV2.S vaccine versus placebo. This TCR was sampled from a person between 18 and 60 years old who received the Ad26.COV2.S COVID-19 vaccine or a placebo. The rearrangement uses TRBV27 and TRBJ1-2; D is unresolved. The DNA for the CDR3 is TGTGCCAGCAGTTCTCCTTCCGGAGGTCTCTATGGCTACACCTTC. Amino acids: CASSSPSGGLYGYTF.